This TCR beta chain was sequenced for a study of T cell repertoires in cytomegalovirus infection. TCRdb processed the reads anew with MiXCR; each CDR3 protein has one entry. The table records around 750,000 distinct CDR3 sequences, 30% to 35% of them present only once. Germline V CDR1 and CDR2: SGHDT, YYEEEE. The CDR3 is made up of 13 amino acids. To note about this clonotype: Its antigen is undetermined. At one end, the junction sequence differs from germline, possibly due to a read error.

The source of this sequence is a human donor in good health (CMV status not recorded). Some clones in this sample may be carry-over from other donors' samples. The rearrangement links TRBV5-6 to TRBJ1-5, with D possibly TRBD1 on 6 matching bases. Sample: cultured CD8+ T cells from PBMCs, taken from culture after CMV antigen stimulation. In DNA form, the CDR3 reads TGTGTCAGCAGCTTGGGTGGGGGCCAGCCCCAGCATTTT. This gives the protein CVSSLGGGQPQHF.